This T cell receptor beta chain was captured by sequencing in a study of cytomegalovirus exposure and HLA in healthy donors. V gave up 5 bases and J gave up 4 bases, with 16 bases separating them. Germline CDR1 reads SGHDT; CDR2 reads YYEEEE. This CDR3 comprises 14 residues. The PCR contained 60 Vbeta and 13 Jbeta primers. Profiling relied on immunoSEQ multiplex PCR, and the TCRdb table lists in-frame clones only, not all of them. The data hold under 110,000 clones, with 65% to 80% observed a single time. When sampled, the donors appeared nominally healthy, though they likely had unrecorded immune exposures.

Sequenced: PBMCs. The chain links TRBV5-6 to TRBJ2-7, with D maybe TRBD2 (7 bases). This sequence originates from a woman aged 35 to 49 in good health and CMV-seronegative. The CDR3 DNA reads TGTGCCAGCAGGAAGAGGGGGGGCCCATACGAGCAGTACTTC. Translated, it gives CASRKRGGPYEQYF.